The 26 T cell receptor beta chains presented below share a single source sample, sequenced in a study of Graves' ophthalmopathy and Graves' hyperthyroidism. Amplified material comprised TCR beta CDR3 regions derived from RNA transcripts. Following a first-round RT-PCR that used HTBI primers, a second-round multiplex PCR was carried out. Each CDR3 protein gets one entry after TCRdb re-called the multiplex PCR reads with MiXCR. The data hold 210,000 or so distinct CDR3 sequences, with approximately 28% observed a single time. What was sequenced was peripheral blood. The receptors here all came from a man aged 50 to 59 with Graves' ophthalmopathy.

This clonotype was seen at least ten times. V is TRBV13 and J is TRBJ2-7, with 9 positions matching TRBD2. This CDR3 spans 16 amino acids. The junction had 7 bases not matched to a gene; V was cut back by 2 bases and J by 2 bases. CDR1 and CDR2 from the germline V gene are PRHDT and FYEKMQ (reference sequence). DNA for the CDR3: TGTGCCAGCAGCTTAAGGGCTAGCGGGATAACCTACGAGCAGTACTTC. Its translation: CASSLRASGITYEQYF.

This clonotype was observed many times. The V and J genes are TRBV6-2 or TRBV6-3 and TRBJ1-5; no definite D call. Germline assignment: CDR1 MNHEY and CDR2 SVGEGT. The CDR3 consists of 13 residues. With 4 bases removed from V and 9 bases from J, the gap between germline ends came to 13 bases. This CDR3 reads CASSSPGFGPQHF. The CDR3 DNA reads as TGTGCCAGCAGTTCCCCGGGGTTTGGGCCCCAGCATTTT.

The rearrangement joins TRBV7-3 to TRBJ1-2; 10 bases agree with TRBD1. The ends lost 5 bases at V and 10 bases at J; junction bases unmatched: 7. This CDR3 has 13 amino acids. Germline lookup yields CDR1 SGHTA and CDR2 FQGTGA. The CDR3 region has the DNA TGTGCCAGCAGCCATGGGACAGGGGAAGACTACACCTTC. It specifies CASSHGTGEDYTF.

The genes are TRBV6-2 or TRBV6-3 and TRBJ1-5; 8 positions match TRBD1. The CDR3 length is 14 residues. V shed 3 bases and J 9 bases; nucleotides not matched to a gene: 7. Germline V gene lookup returns CDR1 MNHEY and CDR2 SVGEGT. CDR3 amino acids: CASSYWGTGSPQHF. CDR3 nucleotides: TGTGCCAGCAGTTATTGGGGGACAGGTTCGCCCCAGCATTTT.

This clonotype was seen ten or more times. The chain is built from TRBV24-1 and TRBJ2-7, with 7 bases identical to TRBD2. With V trimmed by 5 bases and J by 4 bases, 10 bases remained unmatched. CDR3 length: 15 residues. CDR1 and CDR2 from the germline V gene are KGHDR and SFDVKD. The CDR3 is CATSGRDEGGYEQYF. CDR3 DNA sequence: TGTGCCACCAGTGGACGGGACGAGGGAGGGTACGAGCAGTACTTC.

The count of this clonotype is one. This chain uses TRBV6-1 with TRBJ2-7, with D maybe TRBD1 (5 bases). This CDR3 is built from 15 residues. The germline V and J ends were trimmed by 1 base and 3 bases, with 13 bases remaining between them. CDR1 MNHNS and CDR2 SASEGT come from the germline V gene. CDR3 in amino acids: CASSEGWTQLYEQYF. The CDR3 bases are TGTGCCAGCAGTGAAGGGTGGACACAACTCTACGAGCAGTACTTC.

This clonotype came up many times. V usage is TRBV11-2 and J usage is TRBJ2-7; the match to TRBD2 covers 9 bases. Per the germline V gene, CDR1 is SGHAT and CDR2 is FQNNGV. The CDR3 covers 15 residues. J was trimmed by 0 bases and V by 5 bases; bases with no gene match: 5. CDR3 DNA: TGTGCCAGCAGCCTACTAGCGGGTCCCTCCTACGAGCAGTACTTC. This sequence encodes CASSLLAGPSYEQYF.

This clonotype was picked up many times. V gene TRBV4-1 combines with J gene TRBJ1-5, with 7 bases aligning to TRBD1. With V trimmed by 0 bases and J by 4 bases, 15 bases remained unmatched. This CDR3 has 19 amino acids. Germline CDR1 is MGHRA and CDR2 is YSYEKL. CDR3 sequence (DNA): TGCGCCAGCAGCCAAGATCGCGATGGGCACAGGGGACGAAATCAGCCCCAGCATTTT. Residues: CASSQDRDGHRGRNQPQHF.

This clonotype has ten or more counts. This chain links TRBV11-2 with TRBJ1-2, with 7 bases fitting TRBD1. The CDR3 totals 17 residues. Germline loops: CDR1 SGHAT, CDR2 FQNNGV. After removal of 1 base from V and 1 base from J, the junction contained 9 bases not matched to a gene. CDR3 coding DNA: TGTGCCAGCAGCTTAGTCCCCGGGACAGAAATTAACTATGGCTACACCTTC. Protein sequence: CASSLVPGTEINYGYTF.

This clonotype has a count of ten or more. The J gene is TRBJ1-2, the V gene TRBV6-1; TRBD1 aligns across 7 bases. Germline loops: CDR1 MNHNS, CDR2 SASEGT. J gave up 6 bases and V 6 bases, and 10 bases lay outside the gene matches. CDR3 length: 14 residues. CDR3 protein: CASSPTGSGNGYTF. The CDR3 DNA follows: TGTGCCAGCAGCCCGACAGGGAGTGGTAATGGCTACACCTTC.

J is TRBJ2-2 and V is TRBV29-1; D is uncertain. The CDR3 covers 11 residues. Trimming took 5 bases from V and 5 from J, leaving 6 bases between them. Germline values: CDR1 SQVTM, CDR2 ANQGSEA. The CDR3 DNA is TGCAGCGTTTCGATAACCGGGGAGCTGTTTTTT. Translation gives CSVSITGELFF.

This clonotype came up a few times. This sequence joins TRBV24-1 and TRBJ2-2, with 8 bases matching TRBD1. The CDR3 loop spans 14 amino acids. Germline-derived CDR1 and CDR2 are KGHDR and SFDVKD. CDR3 residues: CTRLFTGGAGELFF. CDR3 DNA: TGTACCCGCCTGTTTACAGGGGGTGCCGGGGAGCTGTTTTTT.

This clonotype was seen repeatedly, ten times or more. CDR3 DNA sequence: TGTGCCAGCAGCAAACAGGGGGCTTCCTACGAGCAGTACTTC. This codes for CASSKQGASYEQYF. V and J are TRBV7-2 and TRBJ2-7; 9 positions agree with TRBD1. The V and J ends lost 5 bases and 1 base, in that order; junction bases with no gene match: 3. The CDR3 is 14 amino acids. Germline V CDR1 and CDR2: SGHTA, FQGNSA.

The chain is built from TRBV12-3 or TRBV12-4 and TRBJ2-2, with 8 bases aligning to TRBD2. The CDR3 extends over 15 amino acids. Germline trimming cut 6 bases from V and 2 bases from J; bases unmatched to any gene: 5. CDR3: CASSLGLVNTGELFF. The DNA of the CDR3 is TGTGCCAGCAGCCTGGGACTAGTAAACACCGGGGAGCTGTTTTTT.

Ten or more counts support this clonotype. CDR3 sequence reads: CASNLGQGGNQPQHF. CDR3 coding DNA: TGTGCCAGTAATCTAGGTCAGGGAGGCAATCAGCCCCAGCATTTT. The chain combines TRBV19 with TRBJ1-5, with D perhaps TRBD1 (5 bases). CDR1 LNHDA and CDR2 SQIVND come from the germline V gene (reference sequence). The CDR3 runs 15 residues. Trimming removed 7 bases at V and 2 bases at J, with 15 bases between.

At least ten counts were recorded for this clonotype. The rearrangement uses TRBV5-1 and TRBJ2-5; 8 nucleotides match TRBD1. This CDR3 has 15 residues. Trimming cost V 4 bases and J 4 bases; bases outside gene matches: 9. Germline-derived CDR1 and CDR2 are SGHRS and YFSETQ. The CDR3 sequence is CASSRGQGSGETQYF. For the CDR3, the DNA is TGCGCCAGCAGCCGCGGACAGGGATCGGGAGAGACCCAGTACTTC.

At least ten counts were recorded for this clonotype. The gene calls are TRBV28 and TRBJ2-7, with 7 bases aligning to TRBD1. The CDR3 extends over 14 amino acids. V dropped 8 bases and J dropped 5; count of bases not matched to a gene: 12. The germline V gene encodes CDR1 MDHEN and CDR2 SYDVKM. The CDR3 DNA is TGTGCCAGCGGTCCCAGGACAGGACGAGACGAGCAGTACTTC. The encoded protein is CASGPRTGRDEQYF.

This clonotype was seen many times. V usage is TRBV28 and J usage is TRBJ1-2; tentatively, D is TRBD1 (6 bases). Germline V gives CDR1 MDHEN, CDR2 SYDVKM. V lost 2 bases to trimming and J lost 8 bases, with 12 bases between them. There are 13 residues in the CDR3. CDR3 in DNA: TGTGCCAGCAGTTTACTCGGGGGCAAAGGCTACACCTTC. This translates into CASSLLGGKGYTF.

In this sample, this clonotype turned up many times. The chain employs TRBV11-2 and TRBJ2-7; perhaps TRBD2 as D (6 bases). The CDR3 consists of 15 residues. From germline, CDR1 is SGHAT and CDR2 FQNNGV. V lost 6 bases and J 0 bases, leaving 15 bases between the germline ends. CDR3 loop: CASRGLAKSSYEQYF. The CDR3 region has the DNA TGTGCCAGCAGAGGGCTAGCGAAGAGCTCCTACGAGCAGTACTTC.

The chain combines TRBV6-1 with TRBJ2-7, with D possibly matching TRBD1 (5 bases). CDR1 MNHNS and CDR2 SASEGT come from the germline V gene. V was clipped by 2 bases and J by 6 bases, with 8 bases between them. The CDR3 sequence is 12 residues long. The CDR3 sequence: CASSEQGLEQYF. The CDR3 DNA reads TGTGCCAGCAGTGAACAGGGTCTCGAGCAGTACTTC.

This clonotype was counted many times. J is TRBJ2-2 and V is TRBV28; a weak D match, TRBD1 (5 bases). This CDR3 has 15 amino acids. The ends were cut back, 1 base at V and 4 bases at J, with 10 bases in the middle. Per germline, CDR1 MDHEN and CDR2 SYDVKM. CDR3 loop: CASSLFTRVTGELFF. The CDR3 nucleotides read TGTGCCAGCAGTTTATTCACCAGGGTCACCGGGGAGCTGTTTTTT.

At least ten counts were recorded for this clonotype. The V and J genes are TRBV11-2 and TRBJ2-2; D ambiguous. Trimming stripped 0 bases from V and 2 bases from J, with 4 bases between. This CDR3 contains 14 residues. Looked up from germline, CDR1 is SGHAT and CDR2 is FQNNGV. CDR3 sequence reads: CASSLETNTGELFF. The CDR3, as DNA: TGTGCCAGCAGCTTAGAGACAAACACCGGGGAGCTGTTTTTT.

This clonotype has ten or more counts. This chain joins TRBV12-3 or TRBV12-4 and TRBJ1-1; D gene uncertain. This CDR3 is 14 amino acids long. V was trimmed by 3 bases and J by 3 bases, leaving 11 bases between them. CDR3 sequence (DNA): TGTGCCAGCAGTTTTAGTGGACTTGACACTGAAGCTTTCTTT. It encodes CASSFSGLDTEAFF.

The chain joins TRBV12-3 or TRBV12-4 to TRBJ1-5; D remains unclear. The CDR3 has 16 amino acids. The V end was cut by 5 bases, the J end by 0 bases, with 14 bases between. The DNA of the CDR3 is TGTGCCAGCAGTCCTAACGGAGACACTAGCAATCAGCCCCAGCATTTT. Its translation is CASSPNGDTSNQPQHF.

This clonotype was counted ten times or more. V usage is TRBV6-4 and J usage is TRBJ2-7, with 9 bases aligning to TRBD2. This CDR3 contains 17 residues. The J segment lost 2 bases and the V segment lost 5 bases, leaving 13 bases of the junction unmatched. Germline-derived CDR1 and CDR2 are MRHNA and SNTAGT. The DNA of the CDR3 is TGTGCCAGCAGTCACCTCCCGCTAGCGGGGATACCCTACGAGCAGTACTTC. Amino acid sequence: CASSHLPLAGIPYEQYF.

This clonotype has only a few counts. The V gene is TRBV7-9, the J gene TRBJ1-1; a weak D match, TRBD1 (6 bases). Germline V gene data show CDR1 as SEHNR and CDR2 as FQNEAQ (reference sequence). The CDR3 sequence is 14 residues long. V was shortened by 4 bases and J by 1 base, with 10 bases between the two germline ends. In DNA, the CDR3 is TGTGCCAGCAGCTCCTGGACAGAGAACACTGAAGCTTTCTTT. This encodes CASSSWTENTEAFF.